One T cell receptor (beta chain) is described in this entry. Its antigen is still unknown. The same CDR3 arises from other DNA sequences in this sample as well. This sample is part of a study of shared clonotypes between healthy human individuals. General study points: Relative to memory subsets, naive subsets generally showed larger estimated richness. Clonotypes not shared had lower generation probabilities than those common to all four donors.

TCRdb keeps only in-frame clones here, not all; method: immunoSEQ multiplex PCR. The sample yields about 1.1 million clones, around 77% seen once. Splitting the CD4+ cells yielded a CD45RA+ naive subset and a CD45RA-negative memory subset. The specimen was memory CD4+ T cells from PBMCs. Noted subset: CD45RA-negative fraction. The receptor was derived from a man aged 18-30 years in good health. Some clones in this sample may be carry-over from other donors' samples.

The CDR3 reads CASSPGLAGYNEQFF. DNA of the CDR3: TGTGCCAGCAGCCCCGGACTAGCGGGATACAATGAGCAGTTCTTC. The chain has TRBV7-3 and TRBJ2-1; 12 bases map to TRBD2. The CDR3 is 15 residues long. Germline V CDR1 and CDR2: SGHTA, FQGTGA. Trimming cost V 5 bases and J 4 bases; bases outside gene matches: 3.